The table lists the clone carrying this T cell receptor (beta chain) with many counts. Its antigen is unidentified. TCRdb reprocessed the 5' RACE reads with MiXCR, giving one entry per CDR3 protein. The sample consists of some 600,000 distinct CDR3 sequences, 9% to 15% of them appearing once. The CDR3 is 15 residues long. Germline V gene sequence: CDR1 ENHRY, CDR2 SYGVKD. Trimming removed 4 bases at V and 0 bases at J, with 9 bases between. This sample was included in a study of T cells after yellow fever vaccination. Background on the study: Low-cell-number fractions were prepared with SMART-Seq v4 Ultra Low Input. General observations from the study: Sorted repertoires could include abundant contaminating clonotypes from bulk cells. At around 95% for CD4 and about 91% for CD8, most primary-vaccination clones showed up again after the booster.

The origin of this receptor is a young man who received the YFV17D yellow fever vaccine. This rearrangement joins TRBV10-3 to TRBJ2-2; tentative D call: TRBD1 (5 bases). This specimen was PBMCs, taken on the day of the yellow fever booster vaccination. CDR3 residues: CAISGGSANTGELFF. For the CDR3, the DNA is TGTGCCATCAGTGGGGGCAGTGCGAACACCGGGGAGCTGTTTTTT.